These T cell receptor beta chains were read from a single sample in a study of blood T cell repertoires in COVID-19. Data came from immunoSEQ multiplex PCR; TCRdb stores just in-frame clones and leaves some out. The table lists some 63,000 clones, about 82% of them singletons, with approximately 20% in the top ten. Sequenced input: peripheral blood. The receptors stem from a human donor in a cohort sampled during active COVID-19. Both conserved end residues are part of each CDR3. A D gene is named only where the DNA matches it firmly. Only some rows state a clone size, as once, few, many or a class for expanded clones.

d_gene | abundance | j_gene | v_gene | CDR3aa | CDR3nt
TRBD1 | - | TRBJ1-3 | TRBV10-3 | CAIRGTGTGNTIYF | TGTGCCATCAGGGGGACAGGGACTGGAAACACCATATATTTT
TRBD1 | - | TRBJ1-3 | TRBV23-1 | CASSTSLGQGIPFGGNTIYF | TGCGCCAGCAGTACTAGCCTGGGACAGGGGATTCCATTCGGCGGAAACACCATATATTTT
TRBD1 | - | TRBJ2-5 | TRBV3-1/TRBV3-2 | CASSHRTGQETQYF | TGTGCCAGCAGCCACCGGACAGGACAAGAGACCCAGTACTTC
- | once | TRBJ2-6 | TRBV7-9 | CAQASWTGANVLTF | TGTGCCCAAGCTAGCTGGACTGGGGCCAACGTCCTGACTTTC
TRBD1 | - | TRBJ1-3 | TRBV27 | CASMGQGANLSGNTIYF | TGTGCCAGCATGGGGCAGGGGGCCAACCTCTCTGGAAACACCATATATTTT
TRBD2 | - | TRBJ2-3 | TRBV19 | CASSISGATPTDTQYF | TGTGCCAGTAGTATTAGCGGGGCAACGCCCACAGATACGCAGTATTTT
- | - | TRBJ2-2 | TRBV19 | CASTKKGVPAYTGELFF | TGTGCCAGTACAAAAAAGGGGGTCCCGGCTTACACCGGGGAGCTGTTTTTT
TRBD1 | - | TRBJ1-2 | TRBV6-4 | CASSATGVDGYTF | TGTGCCAGCAGTGCGACAGGGGTTGATGGCTACACCTTC
- | - | TRBJ1-1 | TRBV7-2 | CASSSNMNTEAFF | TGTGCCAGCAGCTCTAATATGAACACTGAAGCTTTCTTT
TRBD1 | - | TRBJ1-1 | TRBV6-6 | CASRYKTGGRNTEAFF | TGTGCCAGCAGGTATAAGACAGGGGGAAGGAACACTGAAGCTTTCTTT
TRBD1 | - | TRBJ1-2 | TRBV27 | CASSLNPGTGNGYTF | TGTGCCAGCAGTTTAAACCCCGGGACAGGGAATGGCTACACCTTC
TRBD1 | - | TRBJ2-7 | TRBV6-5 | CASRGTGTSEQYF | TGTGCCAGCAGGGGGACAGGGACCTCCGAGCAGTACTTC
- | once | TRBJ1-1 | TRBV11-3 | CASSVRRGGALNTEAFF | TGTGCCAGCAGCGTTAGAAGGGGGGGGGCCCTGAACACTGAAGCTTTCTTT
- | - | TRBJ1-1 | TRBV6-2/TRBV6-3 | CASSYWQGWAFF | TGTGCCAGCAGTTACTGGCAGGGTTGGGCTTTCTTT
TRBD2 | - | TRBJ2-2 | TRBV27 | CASSQTSGGNTGELFF | TGTGCCAGCAGTCAGACTAGCGGGGGGAACACCGGGGAGCTGTTTTTT
- | - | TRBJ1-1 | TRBV5-1 | CASSLFGAMNTEAFF | TGCGCCAGCAGCTTGTTTGGGGCCATGAACACTGAAGCTTTCTTT
- | - | TRBJ1-2 | TRBV7-9 | CASRPGPSYGYTF | TGTGCCAGCAGACCTGGCCCTAGCTATGGCTACACCTTC
- | - | TRBJ1-2 | TRBV23-1 | CASSQSPFLGYTF | TGCGCCAGCAGTCAATCCCCCTTCCTCGGCTACACCTTC
- | - | TRBJ1-5 | TRBV27 | CASSLEGTLGNQPQHF | TGTGCCAGCAGTTTGGAAGGGACACTTGGCAATCAGCCCCAGCATTTT
TRBD1 | - | TRBJ1-2 | TRBV28 | CASTRPGTGYGYTF | TGTGCCAGCACCCGTCCCGGGACAGGGTACGGCTACACCTTC
TRBD2 | - | TRBJ2-4 | TRBV27 | CASSLQGTSGVNIQYF | TGTGCCAGCAGTCTCCAGGGTACTAGCGGGGTGAACATTCAGTACTTC
- | - | TRBJ1-1 | TRBV27 | CASSLQDSAEAFF | TGTGCCAGCAGTTTACAGGATTCGGCTGAAGCTTTCTTT
- | - | TRBJ2-2 | TRBV30 | CAWSRGQGNTGELFF | TGTGCCTGGAGTAGAGGTCAGGGCAACACCGGGGAGCTGTTTTTT
TRBD1 | - | TRBJ2-2 | TRBV24-1 | CATGQGGTGELFF | TGTGCCACCGGACAGGGCGGGACCGGGGAGCTGTTTTTT
- | - | TRBJ1-6 | TRBV5-4 | CASSFEHVNSPLHF | TGTGCCAGCAGCTTTGAACACGTAAATTCACCCCTCCACTTT
- | once | TRBJ2-7 | TRBV18 | CASSFQTSGAYEQYF | TGTGCCAGCTCGTTCCAGACCTCAGGGGCTTACGAGCAGTACTTC
TRBD1 | - | TRBJ1-2 | TRBV12-3/TRBV12-4 | CASSLAGGGGYTF | TGTGCCAGCAGTTTAGCAGGGGGCGGTGGCTACACCTTC
- | few | TRBJ1-5 | TRBV9 | CASSVVAQPGLSNQPQHF | TGTGCCAGCAGCGTAGTAGCGCAGCCGGGACTGAGCAATCAGCCCCAGCATTTT
- | - | TRBJ2-1 | TRBV7-3 | CASSHFGGRRVLYEQFF | TGTGCCAGCAGTCACTTTGGAGGGCGGCGAGTATTGTATGAGCAGTTCTTC
- | - | TRBJ1-1 | TRBV19 | CASSIGVTMNTEAFF | TGTGCCAGTAGTATAGGAGTCACTATGAACACTGAAGCTTTCTTT
TRBD1 | once | TRBJ2-1 | TRBV11-2 | CASSEDRGIYNEQFF | TGTGCCAGCAGCGAGGACAGGGGAATATACAATGAGCAGTTCTTC
- | - | TRBJ2-3 | TRBV1 | CTSSQEDVVRGATTDTQYF | TGCACCAGCAGCCAAGAGGATGTGGTGCGGGGGGCTACCACAGATACGCAGTATTTT
- | once | TRBJ1-4 | TRBV4-2 | CASSQDWGRNEKLFF | TGTGCCAGCAGCCAAGATTGGGGCCGGAATGAAAAACTGTTTTTT
- | - | TRBJ1-1 | TRBV2 | CASSGEMNTEAFF | TGTGCCAGCAGTGGGGAGATGAACACTGAAGCTTTCTTT
- | once | TRBJ2-1 | TRBV3-1/TRBV3-2 | CASSQGVAGSHEQFF | TGTGCCAGCAGCCAAGGGGTCGCAGGGTCCCATGAGCAGTTCTTC
TRBD1 | - | TRBJ1-6 | TRBV10-3 | CAISPRDRGFSPLHF | TGTGCCATCAGCCCAAGGGACAGGGGTTTCTCACCCCTCCACTTT
TRBD1 | - | TRBJ1-2 | TRBV19 | CASSLQGIDGYTF | TGTGCCAGTAGCCTACAGGGGATTGATGGCTACACCTTC
- | - | TRBJ2-3 | TRBV30 | CAWSLRDTQYF | TGTGCCTGGAGTTTACGGGATACGCAGTATTTT
- | - | TRBJ2-7 | TRBV6-6 | CASSYSQGSYEQYF | TGTGCCAGCAGTTATTCCCAGGGTTCGTACGAGCAGTACTTC
TRBD2 | - | TRBJ2-3 | TRBV14 | CASSQTFGLAWGHTDTQYF | TGTGCCAGCAGCCAGACCTTTGGACTAGCGTGGGGGCACACAGATACGCAGTATTTT
- | - | TRBJ2-3 | TRBV2 | CASSYVPEWQDTQYF | TGTGCCAGCAGTTATGTCCCCGAATGGCAGGATACGCAGTATTTT
TRBD2 | - | TRBJ2-7 | TRBV27 | CASSGTSGGASYEQYF | TGTGCCAGCAGCGGGACTAGCGGGGGCGCTTCCTACGAGCAGTACTTC
- | - | TRBJ2-3 | TRBV9 | CASSVDRETDTQYF | TGTGCCAGCAGCGTAGATAGGGAGACAGATACGCAGTATTTT
TRBD1 | - | TRBJ1-4 | TRBV3-1/TRBV3-2 | CASSAQGAVLSKLFF | TGTGCCAGCAGCGCGCAGGGGGCGGTCCTCTCGAAACTGTTTTTT
- | - | TRBJ1-2 | TRBV6-5 | CASRRQGSYTF | TGTGCCAGCAGAAGACAAGGTAGCTACACCTTC
- | - | TRBJ2-3 | TRBV7-3 | CASSLGGALTDTQYF | TGTGCCAGCAGCTTAGGCGGGGCCCTCACAGATACGCAGTATTTT
- | - | TRBJ1-5 | TRBV9 | CASSVALNQPQHF | TGTGCCAGCAGCGTAGCCCTCAATCAGCCCCAGCATTTT
TRBD2 | - | TRBJ2-3 | TRBV7-6 | CASSLESSGSTDTQYF | TGTGCCAGCAGCTTAGAATCTAGCGGGAGCACAGATACGCAGTATTTT
- | - | TRBJ1-1 | TRBV6-6 | CASSHPPRRQRNTEAFF | TGTGCCAGCAGTCACCCCCCCAGGCGCCAGAGGAACACTGAAGCTTTCTTT
- | - | TRBJ1-5 | TRBV19 | CASSPLGDSNQPQHF | TGTGCCAGTAGTCCGTTAGGAGATAGCAATCAGCCCCAGCATTTT
- | - | TRBJ1-1 | TRBV5-1 | CASSLAPGGGGNTEAFF | TGCGCCAGCAGCTTGGCCCCCGGGGGAGGGGGAAACACTGAAGCTTTCTTT
- | - | TRBJ2-7 | TRBV19 | CASSIGTGASYEQYF | TGTGCCAGTAGTATAGGTACGGGAGCCTCCTACGAGCAGTACTTC
TRBD1 | - | TRBJ1-1 | TRBV3-1/TRBV3-2 | CASSARGRGTEAFF | TGTGCCAGCAGCGCCAGGGGGCGTGGCACTGAAGCTTTCTTT
TRBD1 | few | TRBJ1-2 | TRBV10-3 | CAIRVDRGYGYTF | TGTGCCATCAGAGTGGACAGGGGCTATGGCTACACCTTC